This T cell receptor beta chain is drawn from a study of T-cell memory formation after mild COVID-19. On the study more broadly: The two donors had largely donor-specific TCR clusters.

This clonotype was observed at least ten times. Its specificity is not known. A single record per CDR3 protein comes from TCRdb applying MiXCR to the 5' RACE reads. The sample records 95,000 to 120,000 distinct CDR3 sequences, approximately 21% being singletons. Germline V lookup: CDR1 SGHTA, CDR2 FQGNSA. Trimming removed 1 base from V and 9 bases from J, with 19 bases in between. The CDR3 totals 16 residues. General study results and limits: CD4+ bias marked clones expanding day 15 to 37, unlike balanced contracting clones. Clones which contracted sat mainly in CM and EM if CD4+, and in EMRA if CD8+.

This clonotype originated in a man between 18 and 29 years old who had mild COVID-19 (a few samples of this study predate the infection). Cell type and time point are not known. Sample: PBMCs or a T cell subset sorted from them (not recorded which). This chain links TRBV7-2 with TRBJ2-1; D might be TRBD1 or TRBD2, each matching 6 bases. CDR3 in DNA: TGTGCCAGCAGCTTAGAGTTTCCGGGGGCGGGCGGTGAGCAGTTCTTC. Its protein product is CASSLEFPGAGGEQFF.